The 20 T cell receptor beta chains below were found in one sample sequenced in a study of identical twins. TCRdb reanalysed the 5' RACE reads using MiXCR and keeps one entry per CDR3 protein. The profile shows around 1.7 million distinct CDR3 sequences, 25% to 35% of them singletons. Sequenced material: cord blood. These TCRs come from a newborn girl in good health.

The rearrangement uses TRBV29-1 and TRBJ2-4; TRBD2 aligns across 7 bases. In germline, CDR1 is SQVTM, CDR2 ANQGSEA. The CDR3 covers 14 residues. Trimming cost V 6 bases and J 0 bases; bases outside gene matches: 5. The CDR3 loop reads CSVMGGVAKNIQYF. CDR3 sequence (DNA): TGCAGCGTAATGGGGGGGGTAGCCAAAAACATTCAGTACTTC.

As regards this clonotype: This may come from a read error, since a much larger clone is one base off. The CDR3, as DNA: TGTGCCAGCAGCCAAGGAGCTTATACGCAGTATTTT. This encodes CASSQGAYTQYF. This rearrangement joins TRBV3-1 to TRBJ2-3; D gene uncertain. Trimming took off 1 base at V and 7 bases at J, with 6 bases between the two ends. The CDR3 contains 12 residues. Germline loops: CDR1 LGHDT, CDR2 YNNKEL (reference sequence).

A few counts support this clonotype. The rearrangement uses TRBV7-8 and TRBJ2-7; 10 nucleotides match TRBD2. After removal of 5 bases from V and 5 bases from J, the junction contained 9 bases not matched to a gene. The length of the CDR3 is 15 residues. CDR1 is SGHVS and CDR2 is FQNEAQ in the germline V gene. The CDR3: CASSGLAVPSNEQYF. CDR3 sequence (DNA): TGTGCCAGCAGCGGACTAGCGGTCCCTAGTAACGAGCAGTACTTC.

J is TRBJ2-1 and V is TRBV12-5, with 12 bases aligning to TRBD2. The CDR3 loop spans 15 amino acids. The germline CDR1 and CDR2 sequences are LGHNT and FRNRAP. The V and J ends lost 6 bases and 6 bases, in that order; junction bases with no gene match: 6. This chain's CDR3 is CASGVTSGGFNEQFF. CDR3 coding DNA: TGTGCTAGTGGAGTGACTAGCGGGGGTTTCAATGAGCAGTTCTTC.

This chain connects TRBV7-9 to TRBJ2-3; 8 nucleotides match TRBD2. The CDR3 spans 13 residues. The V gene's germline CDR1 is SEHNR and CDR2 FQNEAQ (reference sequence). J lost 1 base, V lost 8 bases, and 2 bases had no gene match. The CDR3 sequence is CASPTSGTDTQYF. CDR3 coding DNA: TGTGCCAGCCCGACTAGCGGCACAGATACGCAGTATTTT.

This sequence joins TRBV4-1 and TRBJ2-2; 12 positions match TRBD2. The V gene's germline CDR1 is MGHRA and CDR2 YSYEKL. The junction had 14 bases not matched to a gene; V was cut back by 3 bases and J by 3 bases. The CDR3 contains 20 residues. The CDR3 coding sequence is TGCGCCAGCAGCCATAAATCTTCTCTAGCGGGAGGGCCCTACACCGGGGAGCTGTTTTTT. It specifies CASSHKSSLAGGPYTGELFF.

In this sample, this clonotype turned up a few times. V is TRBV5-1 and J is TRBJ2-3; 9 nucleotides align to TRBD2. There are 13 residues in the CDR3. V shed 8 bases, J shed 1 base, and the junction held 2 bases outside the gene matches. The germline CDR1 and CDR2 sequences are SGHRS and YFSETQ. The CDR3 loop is CASWTSGTDTQYF. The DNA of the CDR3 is TGCGCCAGTTGGACTAGCGGCACAGATACGCAGTATTTT.

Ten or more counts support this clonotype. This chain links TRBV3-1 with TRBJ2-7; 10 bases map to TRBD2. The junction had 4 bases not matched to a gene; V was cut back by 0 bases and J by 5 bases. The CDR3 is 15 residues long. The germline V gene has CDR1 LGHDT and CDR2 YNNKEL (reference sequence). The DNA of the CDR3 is TGTGCCAGCAGCCAAGAACGACTAGCGGGCGACGAGCAGTACTTC. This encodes CASSQERLAGDEQYF.

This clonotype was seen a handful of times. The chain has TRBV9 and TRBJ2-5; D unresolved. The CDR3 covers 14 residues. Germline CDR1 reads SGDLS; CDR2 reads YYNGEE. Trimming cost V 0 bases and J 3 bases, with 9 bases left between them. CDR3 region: CASSVGVVEETQYF. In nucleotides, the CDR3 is TGTGCCAGCAGCGTAGGGGTAGTGGAAGAGACCCAGTACTTC.

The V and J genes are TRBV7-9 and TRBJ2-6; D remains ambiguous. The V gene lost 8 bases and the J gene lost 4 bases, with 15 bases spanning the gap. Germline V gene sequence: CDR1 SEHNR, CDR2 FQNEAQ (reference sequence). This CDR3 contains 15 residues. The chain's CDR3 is CASSPYVGGANVLTF. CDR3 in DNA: TGTGCCAGCTCCCCCTACGTTGGCGGGGCCAACGTCCTGACTTTC.

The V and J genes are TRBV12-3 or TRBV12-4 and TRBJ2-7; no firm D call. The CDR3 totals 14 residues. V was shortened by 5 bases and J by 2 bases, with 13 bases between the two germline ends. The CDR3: CASSNGLDPYEQYF. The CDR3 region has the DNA TGTGCCAGCAGTAATGGCCTAGACCCCTACGAGCAGTACTTC.

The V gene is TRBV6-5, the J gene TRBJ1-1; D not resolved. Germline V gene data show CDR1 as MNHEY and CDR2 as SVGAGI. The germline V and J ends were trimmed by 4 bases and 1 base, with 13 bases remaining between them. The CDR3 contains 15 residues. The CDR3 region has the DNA TGTGCCAGCAGTTCATACGGCCATCGGAACACTGAAGCTTTCTTT. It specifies CASSSYGHRNTEAFF.

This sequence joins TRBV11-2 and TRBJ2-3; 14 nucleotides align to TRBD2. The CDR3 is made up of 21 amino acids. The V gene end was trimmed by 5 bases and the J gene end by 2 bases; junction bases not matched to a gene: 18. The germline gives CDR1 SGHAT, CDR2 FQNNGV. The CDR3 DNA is TGTGCCAGCAGCCGCCGACTAGCGGGAGGGCCGCCGGTCGGATACACAGATACGCAGTATTTT. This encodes CASSRRLAGGPPVGYTDTQYF.

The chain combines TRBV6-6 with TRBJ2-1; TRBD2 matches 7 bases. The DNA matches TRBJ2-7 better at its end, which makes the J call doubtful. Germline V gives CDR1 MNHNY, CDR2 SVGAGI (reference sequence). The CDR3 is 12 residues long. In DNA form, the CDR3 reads TGTGCCAGCGGGAGGGTCTACAATGAGCAGTACTTC. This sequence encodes CASGRVYNEQYF.

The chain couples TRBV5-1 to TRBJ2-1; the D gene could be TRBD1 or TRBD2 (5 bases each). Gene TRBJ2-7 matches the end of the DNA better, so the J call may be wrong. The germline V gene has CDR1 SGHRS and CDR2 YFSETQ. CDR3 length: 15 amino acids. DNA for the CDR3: TGCGCCAGCAGCCCCACAGGAAGCGGATACAATGAGCAGTACTTC. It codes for CASSPTGSGYNEQYF.

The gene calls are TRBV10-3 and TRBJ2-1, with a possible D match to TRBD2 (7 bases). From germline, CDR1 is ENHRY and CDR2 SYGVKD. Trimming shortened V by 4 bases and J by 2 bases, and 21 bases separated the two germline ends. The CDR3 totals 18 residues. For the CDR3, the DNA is TGTGCCATCAGTGGAAGGGCTTCGGGGGAGGGGGCCTACAATGAGCAGTTCTTC. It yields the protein CAISGRASGEGAYNEQFF.

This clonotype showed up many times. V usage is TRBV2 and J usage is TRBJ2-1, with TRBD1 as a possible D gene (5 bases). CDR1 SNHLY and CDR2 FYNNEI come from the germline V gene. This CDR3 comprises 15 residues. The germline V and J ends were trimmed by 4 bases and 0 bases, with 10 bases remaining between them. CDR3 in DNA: TGTGCCAGCAGTGTCGACAGAACCTCCTACAATGAGCAGTTCTTC. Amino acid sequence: CASSVDRTSYNEQFF.

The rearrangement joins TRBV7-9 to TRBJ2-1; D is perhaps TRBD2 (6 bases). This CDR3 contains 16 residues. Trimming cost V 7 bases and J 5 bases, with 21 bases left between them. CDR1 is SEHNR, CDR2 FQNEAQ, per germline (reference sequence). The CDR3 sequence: CASNEWAGKENNEQFF. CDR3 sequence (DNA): TGTGCCAGCAACGAGTGGGCGGGAAAAGAAAACAATGAGCAGTTCTTC.

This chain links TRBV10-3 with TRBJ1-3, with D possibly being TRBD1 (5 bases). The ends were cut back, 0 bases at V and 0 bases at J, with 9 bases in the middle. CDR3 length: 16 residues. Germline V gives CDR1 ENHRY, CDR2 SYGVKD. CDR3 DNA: TGTGCCATCAGTGAGTCGGGACCCCACTCTGGAAACACCATATATTTT. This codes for CAISESGPHSGNTIYF.

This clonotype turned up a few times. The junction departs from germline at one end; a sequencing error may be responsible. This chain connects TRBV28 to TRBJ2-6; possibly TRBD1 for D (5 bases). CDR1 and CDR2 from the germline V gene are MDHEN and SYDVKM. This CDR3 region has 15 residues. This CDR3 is CASSLRGSGANALTF. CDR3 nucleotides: TGTGCCAGCAGTTTAAGGGGCTCTGGGGCCAACGCCCTGACTTTC.